Presented here are 13 T cell receptor beta chains from one specimen sequenced in a study of T cell repertoires in cytomegalovirus infection. Via MiXCR, TCRdb re-called the reads, giving one row per CDR3 protein. The table shows around 530,000 distinct CDR3 sequences, with around a quarter occurring only once. The sequenced material came from PBMCs. The receptors here all came from a human donor in good health (CMV status not recorded). Some clones in this sample may be carry-over from other donors' samples.

In this sample, this clonotype turned up a few times. The chain employs TRBV27 and TRBJ1-5; D call uncertain. Germline CDR1 reads MNHEY; CDR2 reads SMNVEV (reference sequence). V lost 5 bases and J 5 bases, leaving 19 bases between the germline ends. The CDR3 length is 16 residues. The CDR3 loop reads CASSPQPDPGYQPQHF. CDR3 DNA: TGTGCCAGCAGTCCTCAACCGGACCCAGGCTATCAGCCCCAGCATTTT.

The V gene is TRBV24-1, the J gene TRBJ2-7; D gene unclear. Trimming took 4 bases from V and 9 from J, leaving 9 bases between them. Germline values: CDR1 KGHDR, CDR2 SFDVKD. There are 11 residues in the CDR3. Here the CDR3 reads CATSEECRQYV. CDR3 nucleotide sequence: TGTGCCACCAGTGAGGAATGCCGGCAGTACGTC.

This clonotype was seen many times. The chain is built from TRBV6-1 and TRBJ2-3, with 7 bases fitting TRBD2. CDR1 is MNHNS and CDR2 is SASEGT in the germline V gene. V shed 5 bases and J 0 bases; nucleotides not matched to a gene: 5. CDR3 length: 15 amino acids. CDR3 sequence (DNA): TGTGCCAGCAGTTTCCGTAGCGGGAGCACAGATACGCAGTATTTT. It yields the protein CASSFRSGSTDTQYF.

The rearrangement links TRBV6-5 to TRBJ2-2, with D unresolved. The V gene lost 6 bases and the J gene lost 3 bases, with 8 bases spanning the gap. The CDR3 contains 13 residues. CDR1 is MNHEY, CDR2 SVGAGI, per germline. CDR3 protein: CASRPGYTGELFF. The CDR3 DNA follows: TGTGCCAGCAGACCGGGTTACACCGGGGAGCTGTTTTTT.

The chain combines TRBV6-2 or TRBV6-3 with TRBJ2-3; D perhaps matches TRBD2 (6 bases). Germline V gene lookup returns CDR1 MNHEY and CDR2 SVGEGT. V lost 7 bases, J lost 9 bases, and 17 bases lay in between. The CDR3 loop spans 13 amino acids. CDR3 DNA sequence: TGTGCCAGCATGGAGGGGTATGGTAGAACGCAGTATTTT. Translation gives CASMEGYGRTQYF.

This clonotype was observed at least ten times. As DNA, the CDR3 is TGTGCCAGCAGCTCCCAACAGTCTAGGGGCTATGGCTACACCTTC. Amino acid sequence: CASSSQQSRGYGYTF. The chain is built from TRBV7-2 and TRBJ1-2; D may be TRBD1 (5 bases). The V gene lost 4 bases and the J gene lost 4 bases, with 16 bases spanning the gap. The CDR3 runs to 15 residues. CDR1 and CDR2 from the germline V gene are SGHTA and FQGNSA.

This rearrangement joins TRBV6-5 to TRBJ2-5; D ambiguous. CDR3 length: 14 residues. CDR1 MNHEY and CDR2 SVGAGI come from the germline V gene. The ends were cut back, 1 base at V and 5 bases at J, with 11 bases in the middle. CDR3 DNA sequence: TGTGCCAGCAGTTACTTCGGTGAAAGTGAGACCCAGTACTTC. Its translation: CASSYFGESETQYF.

This clonotype was detected only a few times. The chain carries TRBV19 and TRBJ2-3, with D uncertain. The CDR3 sequence is 15 residues long. V was shortened by 1 base and J by 2 bases, with 10 bases between the two germline ends. Germline V gene data show CDR1 as LNHDA and CDR2 as SQIVND (reference sequence). The CDR3 loop is CASSIAQVYTDTQYF. DNA for the CDR3: TGTGCCAGTAGTATAGCCCAGGTTTACACAGATACGCAGTATTTT.

The chain joins TRBV7-9 to TRBJ1-1; D not resolved. Trimming removed 6 bases from V and 12 bases from J, with 17 bases in between. CDR1 and CDR2 (germline): SEHNR, FQNEAQ (reference sequence). The CDR3 loop spans 12 amino acids. CDR3 amino acids: CASRPNGEWTFF. The CDR3 bases are TGTGCCAGCAGACCCAACGGGGAGTGGACTTTCTTT.

The chain couples TRBV7-2 to TRBJ1-1; no definite D call. The CDR3 consists of 12 residues. Germline V gives CDR1 SGHTA, CDR2 FQGNSA. V was clipped by 2 bases and J by 4 bases, with 5 bases between them. The CDR3 DNA sequence: TGTGCCAGCAGCTTAAGTCTCACTGAAGCTTTCTTT. It codes for CASSLSLTEAFF.

Details on this clonotype: The junction departs from germline at one end; a sequencing error may be responsible. The chain recombines TRBV10-2 with TRBJ2-1; D ambiguous. CDR1 and CDR2 from the germline V gene are WSHSY and SAAADI. The CDR3 is 16 residues long. CDR3 nucleotides: TGCGCCAGCCTTCCAGACGTGAGGAACGCCTACGATGAGCAGTTCTTC. Its translation: CASLPDVRNAYDEQFF.

Comments on this clonotype: One end of the junction does not line up with germline, which may come from a read error. The chain recombines TRBV4-1 with TRBJ2-3; 9 nucleotides match TRBD1. The CDR3 spans 15 residues. The germline V gene has CDR1 MGHRA and CDR2 YSYEKL. The CDR3: CASSPTWTGVDTQYF. The CDR3 nucleotides are TGTGCCAGCAGCCCAACATGGACAGGGGTAGATACGCAGTATTTT.

This clonotype was observed many times. The chain recombines TRBV6-1 with TRBJ1-1; D not certain. V lost 2 bases and J 4 bases, leaving 5 bases between the germline ends. The germline gives CDR1 MNHNS, CDR2 SASEGT. This CDR3 has 12 residues. CDR3 in amino acids: CASSEWGTEAFF. In DNA form, the CDR3 reads TGTGCCAGCAGTGAATGGGGCACTGAAGCTTTCTTT.